Listed below are T cell receptor beta chains from one sample, sequenced in a study of blood T cell repertoires in COVID-19. Profiling relied on immunoSEQ multiplex PCR, and the TCRdb table lists in-frame clones only, not all of them. This table has about 300,000 clones, roughly 90% appearing once. Source material: PBMCs or T cells enriched from blood (not recorded which). These receptors were taken from a woman in her 30s who had recovered from COVID-19. The CDR3 runs from the conserved cysteine through the conserved F or W. The D gene is left open where the match is weak.

CDR3: CASSLPGQDSYNSPLHF
D: TRBD1
V: TRBV28
J: TRBJ1-6

CDR3: CASSLNAPGGDLISGANVLTF
D: TRBD1
V: TRBV5-1
J: TRBJ2-6

CDR3: CAISDQGKNTEAFF
D: .
V: TRBV10-3
J: TRBJ1-1

CDR3: CASSDGDSLGNEQFF
D: TRBD1
V: TRBV6-4
J: TRBJ2-1

CDR3: CASSPGTGGSQETQYF
D: TRBD1
V: TRBV5-1
J: TRBJ2-5

CDR3: CASSPERGWANEKLFF
D: .
V: TRBV7-2
J: TRBJ1-4

CDR3: CASSSGTSGSTDTQYF
D: TRBD2
V: TRBV5-4
J: TRBJ2-3

CDR3: CASGRDLTGELFF
D: .
V: TRBV5-1
J: TRBJ2-2

CDR3: CASRRTGAYEQYF
D: TRBD1
V: TRBV12-3/TRBV12-4
J: TRBJ2-7

CDR3: CASSAGNRGKLFF
D: .
V: TRBV28
J: TRBJ1-4

CDR3: CASSSKKIDRGRADTEAFF
D: TRBD1
V: TRBV27
J: TRBJ1-1

CDR3: CASSKPGGSYEQYF
D: .
V: TRBV6-2/TRBV6-3
J: TRBJ2-7

CDR3: CATSRGQGVRGYTF
D: TRBD1
V: TRBV15
J: TRBJ1-2

CDR3: CASSLGGQWGLAKNIQYF
D: TRBD1
V: TRBV7-6
J: TRBJ2-4

CDR3: CASSLGKAGRSYEQYF
D: .
V: TRBV7-9
J: TRBJ2-7

CDR3: CATGQGRYEQYF
D: TRBD1
V: TRBV28
J: TRBJ2-7

CDR3: CASSSDRGHTEAFF
D: TRBD1
V: TRBV5-1
J: TRBJ1-1

CDR3: CASSLGVGSYNEQFF
D: .
V: TRBV28
J: TRBJ2-1

CDR3: CASSSRTGRRNTIYF
D: .
V: TRBV21-1
J: TRBJ1-3

CDR3: CASSATRTGELFF
D: .
V: TRBV12-3/TRBV12-4
J: TRBJ2-2

CDR3: CASRLLNTEAFF
D: .
V: TRBV28
J: TRBJ1-1

CDR3: CASSLAATGLYEQYF
D: .
V: TRBV5-1
J: TRBJ2-7

CDR3: CASSLDRVLDEQYF
D: TRBD1
V: TRBV6-5
J: TRBJ2-7

CDR3: CASTRPTRSNQPQHF
D: .
V: TRBV11-3
J: TRBJ1-5

CDR3: CASSITREGAYEQYF
D: TRBD2
V: TRBV13
J: TRBJ2-7

CDR3: CASSLAASGPYEQYF
D: TRBD2
V: TRBV28
J: TRBJ2-7

CDR3: CASSALAASNEQFF
D: TRBD2
V: TRBV6-4
J: TRBJ2-1

CDR3: CASSFLDRDYEQYF
D: TRBD1
V: TRBV27
J: TRBJ2-7

CDR3: CASSPTSGPSDTQYF
D: TRBD2
V: TRBV9
J: TRBJ2-3

CDR3: CASSGGGAPGNIQYF
D: TRBD1
V: TRBV2
J: TRBJ2-4

CDR3: CASSYSAGNNQPQHF
D: .
V: TRBV6-5
J: TRBJ1-5

CDR3: CASSPGREGDEQFF
D: TRBD2
V: TRBV18
J: TRBJ2-1

CDR3: CASSSTGVINQPQHF
D: TRBD1
V: TRBV28
J: TRBJ1-5

CDR3: CASSLPGGIGDYGYTF
D: TRBD1
V: TRBV11-2
J: TRBJ1-2

CDR3: CASSPLGGDETQYF
D: .
V: TRBV6-2/TRBV6-3
J: TRBJ2-5

CDR3: CSASLIAGNTGELFF
D: TRBD2
V: TRBV20-1
J: TRBJ2-2

CDR3: CASSEGQGFTDTQYF
D: .
V: TRBV2
J: TRBJ2-3

CDR3: CAWSVRDTGELFF
D: .
V: TRBV30
J: TRBJ2-2

CDR3: CATSRAVEGEVYGYTF
D: .
V: TRBV15
J: TRBJ1-2

CDR3: CASSLARRPRNNEQFF
D: .
V: TRBV5-1
J: TRBJ2-1

CDR3: CAWSVQNEQYF
D: .
V: TRBV30
J: TRBJ2-7

CDR3: CAISEDRINQPQHF
D: .
V: TRBV10-3
J: TRBJ1-5

CDR3: CASSSISGSYEQYF
D: .
V: TRBV28
J: TRBJ2-7

CDR3: CASSFLEDEQFF
D: .
V: TRBV7-2
J: TRBJ2-1

CDR3: CASSYSPGDYEQYF
D: .
V: TRBV6-5
J: TRBJ2-7

CDR3: CASSEDRAGANVLTF
D: TRBD1
V: TRBV10-2
J: TRBJ2-6

CDR3: CASSLVQGGTEAFF
D: .
V: TRBV7-6
J: TRBJ1-1

CDR3: CASSARLAGLPSDEQYF
D: TRBD2
V: TRBV7-9
J: TRBJ2-7

CDR3: CASSLMRDSNEQFF
D: .
V: TRBV28
J: TRBJ2-1

CDR3: CAWSVRGGSEVGQPQHF
D: .
V: TRBV30
J: TRBJ1-5

CDR3: CAWSGGGQTEAFF
D: .
V: TRBV30
J: TRBJ1-1

CDR3: CASRQAQNSNQPQHF
D: .
V: TRBV4-1
J: TRBJ1-5

CDR3: CASSLTTPGELFF
D: .
V: TRBV11-2
J: TRBJ2-2

CDR3: CATSDLDHPGGYNEQFF
D: TRBD2
V: TRBV24-1
J: TRBJ2-1